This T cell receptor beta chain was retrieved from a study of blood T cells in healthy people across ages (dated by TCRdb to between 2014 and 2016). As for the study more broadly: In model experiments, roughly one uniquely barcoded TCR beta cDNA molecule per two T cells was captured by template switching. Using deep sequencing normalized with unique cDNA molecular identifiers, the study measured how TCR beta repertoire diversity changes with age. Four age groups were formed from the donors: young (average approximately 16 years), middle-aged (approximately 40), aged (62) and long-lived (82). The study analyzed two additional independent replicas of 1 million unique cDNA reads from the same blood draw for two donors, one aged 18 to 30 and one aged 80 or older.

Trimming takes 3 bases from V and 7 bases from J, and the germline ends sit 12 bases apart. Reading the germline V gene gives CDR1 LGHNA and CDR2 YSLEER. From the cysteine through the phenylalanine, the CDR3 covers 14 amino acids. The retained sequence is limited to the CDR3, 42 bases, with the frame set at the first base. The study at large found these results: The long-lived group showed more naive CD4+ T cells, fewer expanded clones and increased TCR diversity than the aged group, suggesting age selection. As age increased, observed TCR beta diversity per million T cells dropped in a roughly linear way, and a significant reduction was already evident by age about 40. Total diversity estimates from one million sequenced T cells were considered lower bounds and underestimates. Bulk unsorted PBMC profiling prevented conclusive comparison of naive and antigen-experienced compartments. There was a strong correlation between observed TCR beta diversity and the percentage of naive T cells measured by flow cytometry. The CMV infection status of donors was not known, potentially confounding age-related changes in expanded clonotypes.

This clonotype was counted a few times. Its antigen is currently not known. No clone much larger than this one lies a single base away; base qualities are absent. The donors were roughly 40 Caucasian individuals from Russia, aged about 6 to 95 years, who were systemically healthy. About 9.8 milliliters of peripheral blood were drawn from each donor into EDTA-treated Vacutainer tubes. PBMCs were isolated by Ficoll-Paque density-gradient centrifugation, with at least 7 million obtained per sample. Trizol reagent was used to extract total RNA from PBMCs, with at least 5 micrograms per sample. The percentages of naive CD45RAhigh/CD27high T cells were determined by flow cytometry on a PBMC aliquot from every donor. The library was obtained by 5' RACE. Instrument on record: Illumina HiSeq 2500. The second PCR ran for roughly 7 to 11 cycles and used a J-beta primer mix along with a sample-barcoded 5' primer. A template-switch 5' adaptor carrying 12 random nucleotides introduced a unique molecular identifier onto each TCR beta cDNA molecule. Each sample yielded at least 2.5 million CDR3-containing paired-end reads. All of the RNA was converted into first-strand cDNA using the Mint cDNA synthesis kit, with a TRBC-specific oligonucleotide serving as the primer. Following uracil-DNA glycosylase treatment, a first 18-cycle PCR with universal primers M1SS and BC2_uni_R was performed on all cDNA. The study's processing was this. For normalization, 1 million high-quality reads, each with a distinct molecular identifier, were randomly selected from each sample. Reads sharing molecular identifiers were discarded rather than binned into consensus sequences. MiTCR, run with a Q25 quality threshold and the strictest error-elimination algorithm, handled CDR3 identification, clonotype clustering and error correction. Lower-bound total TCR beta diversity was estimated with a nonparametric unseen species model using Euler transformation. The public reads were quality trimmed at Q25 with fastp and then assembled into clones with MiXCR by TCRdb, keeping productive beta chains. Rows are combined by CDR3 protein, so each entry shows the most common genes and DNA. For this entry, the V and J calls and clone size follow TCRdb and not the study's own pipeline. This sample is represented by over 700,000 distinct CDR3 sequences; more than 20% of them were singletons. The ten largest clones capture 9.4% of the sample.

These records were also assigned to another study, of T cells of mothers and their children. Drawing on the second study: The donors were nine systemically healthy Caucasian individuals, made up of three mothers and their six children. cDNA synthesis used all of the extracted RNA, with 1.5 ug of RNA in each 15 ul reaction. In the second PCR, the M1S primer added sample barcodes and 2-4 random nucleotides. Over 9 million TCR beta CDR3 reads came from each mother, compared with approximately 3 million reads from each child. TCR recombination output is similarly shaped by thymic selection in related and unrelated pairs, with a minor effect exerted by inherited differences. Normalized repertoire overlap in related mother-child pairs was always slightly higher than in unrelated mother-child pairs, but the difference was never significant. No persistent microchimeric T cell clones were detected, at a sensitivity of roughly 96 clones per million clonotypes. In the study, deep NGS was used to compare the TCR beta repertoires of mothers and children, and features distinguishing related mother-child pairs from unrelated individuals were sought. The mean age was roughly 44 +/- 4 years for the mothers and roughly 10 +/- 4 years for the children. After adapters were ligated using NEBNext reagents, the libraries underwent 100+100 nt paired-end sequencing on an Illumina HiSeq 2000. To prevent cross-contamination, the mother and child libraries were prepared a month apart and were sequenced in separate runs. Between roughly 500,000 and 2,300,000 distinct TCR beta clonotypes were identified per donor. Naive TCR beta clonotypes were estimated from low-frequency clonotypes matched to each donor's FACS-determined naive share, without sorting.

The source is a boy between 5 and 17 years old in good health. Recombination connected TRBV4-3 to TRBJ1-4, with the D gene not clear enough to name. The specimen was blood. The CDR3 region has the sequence CASSQLGGGEKLFF. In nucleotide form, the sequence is TGCGCCAGCAGCCAGCTAGGAGGCGGTGAAAAACTGTTTTTT.